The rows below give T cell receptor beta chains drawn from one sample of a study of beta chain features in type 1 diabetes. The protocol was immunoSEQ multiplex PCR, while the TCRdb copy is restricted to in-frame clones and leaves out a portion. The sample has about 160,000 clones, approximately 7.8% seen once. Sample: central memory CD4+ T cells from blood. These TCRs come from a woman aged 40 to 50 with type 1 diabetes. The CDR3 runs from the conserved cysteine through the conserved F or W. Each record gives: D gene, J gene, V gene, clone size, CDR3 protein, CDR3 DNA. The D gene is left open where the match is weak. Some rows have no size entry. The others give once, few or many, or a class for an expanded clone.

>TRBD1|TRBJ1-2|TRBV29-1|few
CSVAGRGQNYGYTF
TGCAGCGTTGCGGGCAGGGGGCAGAACTATGGCTACACCTTC
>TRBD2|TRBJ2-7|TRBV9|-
CASSVGSAGDSNEQYF
TGTGCCAGCAGCGTGGGTTCAGCGGGAGATTCTAACGAGCAGTACTTC
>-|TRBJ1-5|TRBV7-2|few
CASSLAVSGGSNQPQHF
TGTGCCAGCAGCTTAGCGGTCTCCGGGGGGAGCAATCAGCCCCAGCATTTT
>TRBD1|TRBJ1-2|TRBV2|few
CASIDPGQGTYGYTF
TGTGCCAGCATAGACCCGGGACAGGGTACCTATGGCTACACCTTC
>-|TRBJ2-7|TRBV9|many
CASSVGPGAIEQYF
TGTGCCAGCAGCGTAGGGCCAGGGGCCATCGAGCAGTACTTC
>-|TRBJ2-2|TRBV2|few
CASQHDTNTGELFF
TGTGCCAGCCAACACGATACGAACACCGGGGAGCTGTTTTTT
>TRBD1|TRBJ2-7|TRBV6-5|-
CASSYSRGRDEQYF
TGTGCCAGCAGTTACTCGAGGGGGCGGGACGAGCAGTACTTC
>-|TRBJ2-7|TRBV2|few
CASSHDSTYEQYF
TGTGCCAGCAGTCACGACAGCACCTACGAGCAGTACTTC
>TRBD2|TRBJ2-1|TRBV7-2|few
CASSLVGLSGKNEQFF
TGTGCCAGCAGCTTAGTAGGGCTTAGCGGGAAAAATGAGCAGTTCTTC
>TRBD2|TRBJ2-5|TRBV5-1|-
CASSSASGVQGTQYF
TGCGCCAGCAGTTCCGCTAGCGGGGTTCAGGGGACCCAGTACTTC
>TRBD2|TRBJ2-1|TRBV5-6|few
CASSLAAGSGSPYNEQFF
TGTGCCAGCAGCTTGGCGGCGGGTAGCGGGAGTCCCTACAATGAGCAGTTCTTC
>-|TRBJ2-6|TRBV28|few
CASSLPLPGANVLTF
TGTGCCAGCAGTTTACCCCTACCTGGGGCCAACGTCCTGACTTTC
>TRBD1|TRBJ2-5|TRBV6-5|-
CASSRQGMSETQYF
TGTGCCAGCAGTCGACAGGGGATGAGCGAGACCCAGTACTTC
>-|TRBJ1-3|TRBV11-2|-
CASSLDAGYGNTIYF
TGTGCCAGCAGCCTGGACGCAGGGTATGGAAACACCATATATTTT
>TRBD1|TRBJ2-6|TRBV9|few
CASSVSGQGAGANVLTF
TGTGCCAGCAGCGTAAGTGGACAGGGTGCTGGGGCCAACGTCCTGACTTTC
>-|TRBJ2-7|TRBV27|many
CASSSTRYEQYF
TGTGCCAGCAGTTCCACGAGATACGAGCAGTACTTC
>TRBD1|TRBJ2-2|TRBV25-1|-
CASSGDRGPTGELFF
TGTGCCAGCTCCGGGGACAGGGGGCCAACCGGGGAGCTGTTTTTT
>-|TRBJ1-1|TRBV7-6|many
CASSLARGNTEAFF
TGTGCCAGCAGCTTAGCCCGGGGAAACACTGAAGCTTTCTTT
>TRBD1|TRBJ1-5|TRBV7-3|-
CASSSGQGEQPQHF
TGTGCCAGCAGCTCCGGACAGGGGGAGCAGCCCCAGCATTTT
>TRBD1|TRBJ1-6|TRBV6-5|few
CASSYQPGQGYSPLHF
TGTGCCAGCAGTTACCAACCGGGACAGGGATACTCACCCCTCCACTTT